This T cell receptor beta chain was sequenced during a study of CD4 T cells in relation to SARS-CoV-2 and coronaviruses (dated by TCRdb to the early 2020s). Regarding the research as a whole: In the ViraFEST assay, PBMCs were cultured with antigen for nine to ten days, after which TCR beta CDR3s were sequenced to identify clonal expansions specific to the antigen. Across all 12 patients in the full convalescent cohort, ages ranged from 21 to 72 years, with a median of 38. HLA restriction was mapped for shared crossreactive spike epitopes using patient-derived lymphoblastoid cell lines. Samples from a few pre-COVID donors and the naive versus memory experiments were sequenced with the Adaptive Biotechnologies TCR-sequencing kit; other data were Illumina-based. Memory CD4+ T cell crossreactivity between SARS-CoV-2 and common cold coronavirus spike proteins was assessed at the TCR clonotype level in the study. Of the roughly twelve convalescent patients, 8 were male and 4 were female, and two of the subjects were Hispanic. Expansion assays from other donors in the study were sequenced with a different, Illumina-based TCR-beta assay. The full study reports these points: Sequencing naive versus memory cells indicated that the assay picks up memory recall responses, not primary responses primed during culture. No donor contributed both pre-pandemic and post-infection samples, which limited tracing the source of pre-existing responses. Crossreactive clones showed significantly weaker SARS-CoV-2-driven expansion than monoreactive clones, consistent with antigenic imprinting. Because the crossreactivity analysis focused on spike protein, crossreactivity against other viral proteins was not assessed. In about 60% of donors, memory CD4+ clonotypes turned up that crossrecognized SARS-CoV-2 and at least one common cold coronavirus spike. Small numbers of patients and of tested TCRs were a limitation of the study.

Naive and memory CD4+ T cells were separated from cryopreserved PBMCs by first enriching for CD4 and then performing EasySep naive CD4+ T cell enrichment. Sorted naive or memory CD4+ T cells (under 110,000) were grown at a 1:1 ratio with T cell-depleted PBMCs and CEF peptides for nine to eleven days. Triplicate replicate wells were generally used for each peptide culture condition. Ficoll-Paque PLUS gradient centrifugation was used to isolate PBMCs from leukapheresis product or whole blood. PBMCs were either cryopreserved at -140°C or used fresh in the expansion assay. The QIAamp Micro DNA Kit was used to extract genomic DNA from the CD4+ T cells. Relative to germline, V is missing 4 bases and J is missing 7 bases, with 8 bases of the junction outside any gene match. The germline V gene (reference sequence) provides CDR1 SGHKS and CDR2 YYEKEE. Reading from cysteine to phenylalanine, the CDR3 counts 16 amino acids. Only the CDR3 part of the read is kept: 48 bases, read in frame from the first base.

DNA from CEF-cultured naive and memory CD4+ T cells underwent immunoSEQ TCR-beta sequencing at survey level. The paper's data handling went like this. During preprocessing, nonproductive sequences were removed, along with CDR3s that did not begin with C, did not end with F or W, or were shorter than 7 amino acids. The MANAFEST web app identified antigen-specific clonotypes based on expansion compared with the reference and other culture wells. To be counted as positive, a clone had to show significant expansion compared with the reference culture, at an FDR below 0.05, in 2 of 3 replicate wells. Positive clones also required significant expansion versus all other tandem wells and an odds ratio above 5. Cultured and uncultured naive and memory CD4+ repertoires were searched for previously identified spike- and CEF-reactive CDR3s. CDR3 homology was measured as pairwise Levenshtein distance, computed with the stringdist R package after trimming three terminal residues from each end. TCRdb retrieved this table from immuneACCESS and kept in-frame rearrangements only. Not all clones are present; in checked studies, unresolved V genes account for under half, and no reason is known for the remainder. The DNA gave D and trimming, while V, J and clone size come from that table. This sample holds about 36,000 clones; around four fifths were observed only once. Less than 3.5% of the sample is taken by the ten largest.

Concerning this clone itself: Its recognized antigen is unknown. No much larger clonotype is one base removed from it; base qualities were not supplied.

The sample comprised memory CD4+ T cells from PBMCs, cultured in vitro. What the cell subset or site label conveys for this sample: memory (non-naive) CD4+ T cells. Here the chain combines TRBV5-5 and TRBJ2-2; 12 bases in the junction line up with TRBD2. This clonotype was obtained from an adult with COVID-19. The DNA reads TGTGCCAGCAGCCCTAGACTAGCGGGAGCCAACGGGGAGCTGTTTTTT. It specifies CASSPRLAGANGELFF.